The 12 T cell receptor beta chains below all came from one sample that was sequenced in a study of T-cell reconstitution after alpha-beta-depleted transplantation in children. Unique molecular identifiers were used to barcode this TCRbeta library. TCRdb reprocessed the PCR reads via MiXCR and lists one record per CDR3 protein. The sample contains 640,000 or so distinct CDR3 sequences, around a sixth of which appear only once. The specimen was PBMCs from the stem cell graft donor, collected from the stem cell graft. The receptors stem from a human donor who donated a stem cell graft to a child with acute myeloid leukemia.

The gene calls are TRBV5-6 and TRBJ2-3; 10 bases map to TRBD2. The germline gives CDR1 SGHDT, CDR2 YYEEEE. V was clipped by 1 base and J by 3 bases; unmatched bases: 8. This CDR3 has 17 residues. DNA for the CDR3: TGTGCCAGCAGCTTGTCGTCTAGCGGGGGAGCAACAGATACGCAGTATTTT. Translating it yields CASSLSSSGGATDTQYF.

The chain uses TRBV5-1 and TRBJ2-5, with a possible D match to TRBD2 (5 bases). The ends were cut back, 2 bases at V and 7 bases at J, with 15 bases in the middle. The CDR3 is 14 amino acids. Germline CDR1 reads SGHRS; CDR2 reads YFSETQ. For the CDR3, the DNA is TGCGCCAGCAGCTTTGGTTCTAGCCGGTCGACCCAGTACTTC. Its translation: CASSFGSSRSTQYF.

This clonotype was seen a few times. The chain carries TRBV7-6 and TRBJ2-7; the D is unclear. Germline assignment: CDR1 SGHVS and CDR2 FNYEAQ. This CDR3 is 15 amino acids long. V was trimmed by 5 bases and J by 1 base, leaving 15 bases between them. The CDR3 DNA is TGTGCCAGCAGCCTCGGATCAATGGGTTCCTACGAGCAGTACTTC. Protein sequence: CASSLGSMGSYEQYF.

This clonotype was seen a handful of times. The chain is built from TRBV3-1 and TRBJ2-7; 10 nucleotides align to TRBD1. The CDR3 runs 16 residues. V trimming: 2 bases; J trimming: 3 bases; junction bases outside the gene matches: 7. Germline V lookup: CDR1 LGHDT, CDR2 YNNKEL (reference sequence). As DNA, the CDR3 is TGTGCCAGCAGCCAAAACACGGGACAGGGGTTCTACGAGCAGTACTTC. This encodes CASSQNTGQGFYEQYF.

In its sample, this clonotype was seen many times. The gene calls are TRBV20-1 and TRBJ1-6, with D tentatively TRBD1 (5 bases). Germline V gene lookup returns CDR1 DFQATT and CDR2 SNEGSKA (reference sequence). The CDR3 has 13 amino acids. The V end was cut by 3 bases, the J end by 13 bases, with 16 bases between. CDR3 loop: CSARGGRGSPLHF. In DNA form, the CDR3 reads TGCAGTGCTAGGGGGGGGAGGGGTTCCCCCCTCCACTTT.

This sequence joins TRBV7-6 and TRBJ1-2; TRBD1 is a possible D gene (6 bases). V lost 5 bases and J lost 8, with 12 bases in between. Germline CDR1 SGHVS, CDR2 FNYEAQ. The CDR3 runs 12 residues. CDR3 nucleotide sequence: TGTGCCAGCAGCCCGGCCCAGGGGGGCTACACCTTC. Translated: CASSPAQGGYTF.

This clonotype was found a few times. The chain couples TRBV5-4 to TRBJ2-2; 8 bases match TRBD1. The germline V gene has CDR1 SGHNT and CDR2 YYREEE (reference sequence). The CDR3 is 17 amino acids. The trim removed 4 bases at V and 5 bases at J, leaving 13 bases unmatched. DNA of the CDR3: TGTGCCAGCAGCCCCACGCCCGGACAGGGTGGAACCGGGGAGCTGTTTTTT. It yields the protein CASSPTPGQGGTGELFF.

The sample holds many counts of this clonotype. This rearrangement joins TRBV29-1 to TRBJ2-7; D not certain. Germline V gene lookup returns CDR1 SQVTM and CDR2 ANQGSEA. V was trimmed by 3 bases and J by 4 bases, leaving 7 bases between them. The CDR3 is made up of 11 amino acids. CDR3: CSVDSGYEQYF. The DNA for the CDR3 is TGCAGCGTTGACTCCGGGTACGAGCAGTACTTC.

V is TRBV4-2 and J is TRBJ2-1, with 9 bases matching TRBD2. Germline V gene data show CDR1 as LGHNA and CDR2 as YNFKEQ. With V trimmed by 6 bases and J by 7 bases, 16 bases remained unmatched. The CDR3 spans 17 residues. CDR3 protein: CASSPTPSGVPRNEQFF. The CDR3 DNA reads TGTGCCAGCAGTCCTACCCCTAGCGGGGTCCCTAGGAATGAGCAGTTCTTC.

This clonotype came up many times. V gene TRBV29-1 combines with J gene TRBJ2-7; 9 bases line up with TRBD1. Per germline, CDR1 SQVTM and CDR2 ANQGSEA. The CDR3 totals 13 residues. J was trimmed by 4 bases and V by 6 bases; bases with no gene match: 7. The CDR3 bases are TGCAGCGTCGCCGGGACAGGGCTTTACGAGCAGTACTTC. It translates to CSVAGTGLYEQYF.

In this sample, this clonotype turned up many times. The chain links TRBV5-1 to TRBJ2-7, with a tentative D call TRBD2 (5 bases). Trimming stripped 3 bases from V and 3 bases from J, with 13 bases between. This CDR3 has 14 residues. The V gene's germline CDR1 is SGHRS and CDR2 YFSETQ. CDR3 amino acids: CASSSPGFYYEQYV. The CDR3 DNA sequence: TGCGCCAGCAGCTCACCGGGATTTTACTACGAGCAGTACGTC.

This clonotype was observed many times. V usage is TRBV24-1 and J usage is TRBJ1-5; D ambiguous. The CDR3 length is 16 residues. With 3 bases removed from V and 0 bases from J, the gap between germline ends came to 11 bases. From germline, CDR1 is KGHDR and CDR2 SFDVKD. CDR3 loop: CATSDPRWDSNQPQHF. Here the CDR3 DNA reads TGTGCCACCAGTGATCCACGATGGGATAGCAATCAGCCCCAGCATTTT.